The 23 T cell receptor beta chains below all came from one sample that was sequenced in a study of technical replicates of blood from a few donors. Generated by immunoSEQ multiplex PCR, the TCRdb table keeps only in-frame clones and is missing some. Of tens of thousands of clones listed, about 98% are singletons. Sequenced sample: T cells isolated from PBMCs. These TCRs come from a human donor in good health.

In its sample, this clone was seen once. In DNA form, the CDR3 reads TGTGCCAGCAGGAAGGGGCCAGGGCGCCCCGACAATGGGGGCTACACCTTC. This sequence encodes CASRKGPGRPDNGGYTF. This sequence joins TRBV25-1 and TRBJ1-2, with D maybe TRBD1 (5 bases). Germline CDR1 reads MGHDK; CDR2 reads SYGVNS. The CDR3 has 17 residues. The V gene lost 6 bases and the J gene lost 8 bases, with 28 bases spanning the gap.

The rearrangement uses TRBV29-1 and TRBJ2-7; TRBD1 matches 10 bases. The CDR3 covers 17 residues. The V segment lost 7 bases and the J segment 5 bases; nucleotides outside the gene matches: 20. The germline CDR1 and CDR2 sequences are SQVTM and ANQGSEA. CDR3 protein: CSDRRDRGRRVSDEQYF. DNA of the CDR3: TGCAGCGATCGGCGGGACAGGGGCCGACGAGTAAGTGACGAGCAGTACTTC.

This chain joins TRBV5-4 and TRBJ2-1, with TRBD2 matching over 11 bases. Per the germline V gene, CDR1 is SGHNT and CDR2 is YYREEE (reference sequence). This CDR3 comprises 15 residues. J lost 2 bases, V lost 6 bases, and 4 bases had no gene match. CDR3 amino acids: CASNLAGGAYNEQFF. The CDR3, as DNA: TGTGCCAGCAACTTAGCGGGGGGGGCCTACAATGAGCAGTTCTTC.

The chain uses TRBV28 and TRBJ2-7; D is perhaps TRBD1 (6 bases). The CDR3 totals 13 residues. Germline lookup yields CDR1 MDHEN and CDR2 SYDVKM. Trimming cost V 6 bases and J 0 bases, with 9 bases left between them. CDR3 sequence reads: CASSRDISYEQYF. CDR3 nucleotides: TGTGCCAGCAGCCGGGACATCTCCTACGAGCAGTACTTC.

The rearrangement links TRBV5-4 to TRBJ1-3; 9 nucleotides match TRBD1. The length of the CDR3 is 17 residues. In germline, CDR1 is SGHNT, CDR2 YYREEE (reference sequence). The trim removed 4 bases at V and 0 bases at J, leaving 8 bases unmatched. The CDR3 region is CASSPGDRVLSGNTIYF. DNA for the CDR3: TGTGCCAGCAGCCCAGGGGACAGGGTACTCTCTGGAAACACCATATATTTT.

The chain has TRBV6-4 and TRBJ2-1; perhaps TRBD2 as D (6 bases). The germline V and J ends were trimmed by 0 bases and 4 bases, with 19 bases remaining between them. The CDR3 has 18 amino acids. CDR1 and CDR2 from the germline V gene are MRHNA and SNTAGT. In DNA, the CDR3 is TGTGCCAGCAGTGACTCGATTAACCAATTCGGGACTTACAATGAGCAGTTCTTC. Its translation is CASSDSINQFGTYNEQFF.

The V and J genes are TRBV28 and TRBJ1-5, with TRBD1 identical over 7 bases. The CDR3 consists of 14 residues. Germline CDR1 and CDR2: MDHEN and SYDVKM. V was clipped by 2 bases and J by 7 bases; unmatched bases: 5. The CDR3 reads CASSLTGARQPQHF. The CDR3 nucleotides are TGTGCCAGCAGTTTAACAGGGGCGAGGCAGCCCCAGCATTTT.

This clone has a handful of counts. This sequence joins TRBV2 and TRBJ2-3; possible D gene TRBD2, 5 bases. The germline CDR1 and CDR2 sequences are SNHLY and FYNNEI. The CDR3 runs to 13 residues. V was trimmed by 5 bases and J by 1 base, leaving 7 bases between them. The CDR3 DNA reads TGTGCCAGCAGTAACGGGGGCACAGATACGCAGTATTTT. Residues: CASSNGGTDTQYF.

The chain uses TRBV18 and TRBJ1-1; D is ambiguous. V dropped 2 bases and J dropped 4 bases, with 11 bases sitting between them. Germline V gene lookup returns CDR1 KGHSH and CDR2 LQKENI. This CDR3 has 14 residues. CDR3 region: CASSPYSGSTEAFF. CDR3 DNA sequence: TGTGCCAGCTCACCATATTCAGGTTCCACTGAAGCTTTCTTT.

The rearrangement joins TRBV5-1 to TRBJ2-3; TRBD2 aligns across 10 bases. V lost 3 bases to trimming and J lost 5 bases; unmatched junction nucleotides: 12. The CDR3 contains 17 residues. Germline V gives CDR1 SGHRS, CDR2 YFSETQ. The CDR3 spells CASSSRIAGGSVDTQYF. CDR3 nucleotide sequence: TGCGCCAGCAGCTCTCGTATAGCGGGGGGATCCGTAGATACGCAGTATTTT.

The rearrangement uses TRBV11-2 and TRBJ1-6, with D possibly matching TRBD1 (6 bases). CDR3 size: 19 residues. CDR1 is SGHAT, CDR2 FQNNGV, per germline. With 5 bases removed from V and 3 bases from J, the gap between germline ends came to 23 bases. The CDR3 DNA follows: TGTGCCAGCAGCCATTCCGGGACATTCAGTAGGGGCTATAATTCACCCCTCCACTTT. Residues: CASSHSGTFSRGYNSPLHF.

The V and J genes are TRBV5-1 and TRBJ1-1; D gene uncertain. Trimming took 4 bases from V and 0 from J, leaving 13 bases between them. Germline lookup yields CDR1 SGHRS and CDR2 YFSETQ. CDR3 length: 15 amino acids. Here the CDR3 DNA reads TGCGCCAGCAGCCCGCTGTCGGTGATGAACACTGAAGCTTTCTTT. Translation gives CASSPLSVMNTEAFF. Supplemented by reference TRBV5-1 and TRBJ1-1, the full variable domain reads KAGVTQTPRYLIKTRGQQVTLSCSPISGHRSVSWYQQTPGQGLQFLFEYFSETQRNKGNFPGRFSGRQFSNSRSEMNVSTLELGDSALYLCASSPLSVMNTEAFFGQGTRLTVV.

CDR3 region: CASRRTGKFYEQYF. In nucleotides, the CDR3 is TGTGCCAGCAGGAGGACAGGGAAGTTCTACGAGCAGTACTTC. V is TRBV28 and J is TRBJ2-7; the match to TRBD1 covers 8 bases. Germline V gene lookup returns CDR1 MDHEN and CDR2 SYDVKM. V lost 6 bases, J lost 3 bases, and 7 bases stayed unmatched. This CDR3 is 14 amino acids long.

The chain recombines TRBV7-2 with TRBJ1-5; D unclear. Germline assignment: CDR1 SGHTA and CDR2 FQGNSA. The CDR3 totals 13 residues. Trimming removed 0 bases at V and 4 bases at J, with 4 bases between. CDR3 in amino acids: CASSLAPNQPQHF. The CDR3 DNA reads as TGTGCCAGCAGCTTAGCCCCGAATCAGCCCCAGCATTTT.

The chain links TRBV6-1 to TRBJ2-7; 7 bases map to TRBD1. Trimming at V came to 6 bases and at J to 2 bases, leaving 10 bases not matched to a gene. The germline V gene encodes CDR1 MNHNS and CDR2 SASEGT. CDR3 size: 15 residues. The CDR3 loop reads CASRLYRDSPYEQYF. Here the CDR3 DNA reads TGTGCCAGCAGATTGTACCGGGACAGCCCCTACGAGCAGTACTTC.

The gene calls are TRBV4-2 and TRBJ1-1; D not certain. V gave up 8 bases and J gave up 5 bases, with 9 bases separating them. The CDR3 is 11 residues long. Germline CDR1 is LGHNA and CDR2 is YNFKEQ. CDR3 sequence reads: CASASETEAFF. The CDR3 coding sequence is TGTGCCAGCGCTTCGGAGACTGAAGCTTTCTTT.

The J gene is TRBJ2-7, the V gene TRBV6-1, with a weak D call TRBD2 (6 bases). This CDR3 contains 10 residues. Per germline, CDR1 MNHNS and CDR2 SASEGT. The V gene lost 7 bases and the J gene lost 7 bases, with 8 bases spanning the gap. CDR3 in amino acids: CASTGLEQYF. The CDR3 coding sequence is TGTGCCAGCACCGGACTAGAGCAGTACTTC.

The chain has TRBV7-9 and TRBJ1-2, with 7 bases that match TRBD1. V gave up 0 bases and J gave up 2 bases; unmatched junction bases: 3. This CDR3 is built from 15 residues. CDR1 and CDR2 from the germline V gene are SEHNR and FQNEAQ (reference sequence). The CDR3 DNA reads TGTGCCAGCAGCTTAGCGTGGGACAGCAACTATGGCTACACCTTC. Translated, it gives CASSLAWDSNYGYTF.

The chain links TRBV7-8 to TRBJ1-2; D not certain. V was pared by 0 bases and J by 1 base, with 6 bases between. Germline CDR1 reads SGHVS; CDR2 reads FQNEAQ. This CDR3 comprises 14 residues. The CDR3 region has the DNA TGTGCCAGCAGCTTAGCCGTATTTAACTATGGCTACACCTTC. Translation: CASSLAVFNYGYTF. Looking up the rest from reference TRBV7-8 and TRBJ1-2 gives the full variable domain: GAGVSQSPRYKVAKRGQDVALRCDPISGHVSLFWYQQALGQGPEFLTYFQNEAQLDKSGLPSDRFFAERPEGSVSTLKIQRTQQEDSAVYLCASSLAVFNYGYTFGSGTRLTVV.

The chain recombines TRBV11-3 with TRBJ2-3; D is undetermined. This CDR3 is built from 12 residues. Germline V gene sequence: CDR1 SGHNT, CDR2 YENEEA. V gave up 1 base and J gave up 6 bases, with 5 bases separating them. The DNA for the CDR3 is TGTGCCAGCAGCTTAGCGCGGGATACGCAGTATTTT. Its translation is CASSLARDTQYF.

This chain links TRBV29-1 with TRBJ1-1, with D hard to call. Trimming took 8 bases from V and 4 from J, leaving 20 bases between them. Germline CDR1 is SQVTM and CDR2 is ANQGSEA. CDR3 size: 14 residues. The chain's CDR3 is CSIKKRGLITEAFF. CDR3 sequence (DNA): TGCAGCATTAAAAAGCGGGGTCTGATCACTGAAGCTTTCTTT.

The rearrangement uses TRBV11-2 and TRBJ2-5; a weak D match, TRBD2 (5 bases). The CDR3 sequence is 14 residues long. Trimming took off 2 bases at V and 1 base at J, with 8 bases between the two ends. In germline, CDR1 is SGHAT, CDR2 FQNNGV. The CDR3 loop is CASSLRTLQETQYF. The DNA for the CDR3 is TGTGCCAGCAGCTTAAGGACTCTCCAAGAGACCCAGTACTTC.

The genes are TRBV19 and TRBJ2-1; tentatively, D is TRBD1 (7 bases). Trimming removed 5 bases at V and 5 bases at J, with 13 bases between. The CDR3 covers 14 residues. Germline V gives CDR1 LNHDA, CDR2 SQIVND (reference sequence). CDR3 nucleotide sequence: TGTGCCAGTAGTCGGACAGGAGGGGACAATGAGCAGTTCTTC. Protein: CASSRTGGDNEQFF.